A selection of T cell receptor beta chains follows, all from one sample in a study of identical twins. TCRdb used MiXCR to reprocess the 5' RACE reads, holding one entry per CDR3 protein. The table shows 650,000 to 800,000 distinct CDR3 sequences, with approximately 9% occurring only once. The same data also went into a second study, on yellow fever vaccine responses in identical twins.

What was sequenced was PBMCs. These TCRs come from a woman aged 18-29 years in good health. Each CDR3 is given with its conserved first and last residue. Fields, in order: J gene, V gene, D gene, clone size, CDR3 protein, CDR3 DNA. D genes are given only for firm matches. The listing skips clone size in some rows; elsewhere it reads once, few, many or a size class.

J gene: TRBJ2-2; V gene: TRBV6-1; D gene: NA; clone size: NA; CDR3 protein: CASSRPFWDTTGELFF; CDR3 DNA: TGTGCCAGCAGTCGACCCTTTTGGGATACCACCGGGGAGCTGTTTTTT
J gene: TRBJ1-5; V gene: TRBV28; D gene: TRBD1; clone size: NA; CDR3 protein: CASSSPYRGWSNQPQHF; CDR3 DNA: TGTGCCAGCAGCTCGCCTTACAGGGGTTGGAGCAATCAGCCCCAGCATTTT
J gene: TRBJ2-5; V gene: TRBV3-1; D gene: TRBD1; clone size: few; CDR3 protein: CASSQDLRQGFKETQYF; CDR3 DNA: TGTGCCAGCAGCCAAGATCTTCGACAGGGGTTCAAGGAGACCCAGTACTTC
J gene: TRBJ2-1; V gene: TRBV4-1; D gene: NA; clone size: NA; CDR3 protein: CASSEYRGANEQFF; CDR3 DNA: TGCGCCAGCAGCGAGTACAGAGGGGCGAATGAGCAGTTCTTC
J gene: TRBJ2-2; V gene: TRBV14; D gene: NA; clone size: many; CDR3 protein: CASSQDSGELYANTGELFF; CDR3 DNA: TGTGCCAGCAGCCAAGACAGCGGAGAATTATACGCGAACACCGGGGAGCTGTTTTTT
J gene: TRBJ1-2; V gene: TRBV19; D gene: NA; clone size: NA; CDR3 protein: CATGGESNYGYTF; CDR3 DNA: TGTGCCACCGGAGGGGAGTCTAACTATGGCTACACCTTC
J gene: TRBJ2-5; V gene: TRBV3-1; D gene: NA; clone size: few; CDR3 protein: CASSRTELQETQYF; CDR3 DNA: TGTGCCAGCAGCCGGACAGAACTCCAAGAGACCCAGTACTTC
J gene: TRBJ2-1; V gene: TRBV4-3; D gene: NA; clone size: few; CDR3 protein: CASSPSRAEVYNEQFF; CDR3 DNA: TGCGCCAGCAGCCCGTCTCGGGCGGAAGTTTACAATGAGCAGTTCTTC
J gene: TRBJ2-5; V gene: TRBV28; D gene: NA; clone size: few; CDR3 protein: CASTSIVEETQYF; CDR3 DNA: TGTGCCAGCACTTCCATAGTTGAAGAGACCCAGTACTTC
J gene: TRBJ1-1; V gene: TRBV29-1; D gene: TRBD1; clone size: many; CDR3 protein: CSVTRDSRETEAFF; CDR3 DNA: TGCAGCGTTACACGGGACAGCAGGGAGACTGAAGCTTTCTTT
J gene: TRBJ2-1; V gene: TRBV29-1; D gene: NA; clone size: few; CDR3 protein: CSVDTIKKNRFYNEQFF; CDR3 DNA: TGCAGCGTTGACACAATAAAGAAAAACCGATTCTACAATGAGCAGTTCTTC
J gene: TRBJ2-1; V gene: TRBV11-1; D gene: TRBD1; clone size: NA; CDR3 protein: CASSLLVVRTGKWNEQFF; CDR3 DNA: TGTGCCAGCAGCTTATTAGTAGTTCGGACAGGGAAATGGAATGAGCAGTTCTTC
J gene: TRBJ1-2; V gene: TRBV6-1; D gene: NA; clone size: NA; CDR3 protein: CASSVSPQAAKNYGYTF; CDR3 DNA: TGTGCCAGCAGTGTATCCCCTCAAGCGGCGAAGAACTATGGCTACACCTTC
J gene: TRBJ2-5; V gene: TRBV3-1; D gene: NA; clone size: many; CDR3 protein: CASSQDAGGGIQETQYF; CDR3 DNA: TGTGCCAGCAGCCAAGATGCAGGAGGCGGTATCCAAGAGACCCAGTACTTC
J gene: TRBJ2-7; V gene: TRBV11-2; D gene: TRBD2; clone size: NA; CDR3 protein: CASSLVVPSGSMTYEQYF; CDR3 DNA: TGTGCCAGCAGCTTAGTTGTGCCTAGCGGGAGTATGACCTACGAGCAGTACTTC
J gene: TRBJ2-5; V gene: TRBV20-1; D gene: NA; clone size: NA; CDR3 protein: CSARDPGGRETQYF; CDR3 DNA: TGCAGTGCTAGAGATCCTGGGGGTCGAGAGACCCAGTACTTC
J gene: TRBJ1-3; V gene: TRBV28; D gene: NA; clone size: many; CDR3 protein: CASSPGGVQNTIYF; CDR3 DNA: TGTGCCAGCAGCCCGGGGGGGGTTCAAAACACCATATATTTT
J gene: TRBJ2-7; V gene: TRBV29-1; D gene: TRBD2; clone size: NA; CDR3 protein: CSAQGLAGDEQYF; CDR3 DNA: TGCAGCGCCCAGGGCCTAGCGGGAGACGAGCAGTACTTC
J gene: TRBJ2-7; V gene: TRBV7-9; D gene: NA; clone size: many; CDR3 protein: CASSLPLTPYEQYF; CDR3 DNA: TGTGCCAGCAGCTTACCCTTAACTCCCTACGAGCAGTACTTC
J gene: TRBJ1-2; V gene: TRBV7-2; D gene: TRBD1; clone size: NA; CDR3 protein: CASSLVFGDRGQWGYTF; CDR3 DNA: TGTGCCAGCAGCTTAGTCTTTGGGGACAGGGGGCAGTGGGGCTACACCTTC
J gene: TRBJ2-7; V gene: TRBV5-1; D gene: NA; clone size: many; CDR3 protein: CASSFYEGRYEQYF; CDR3 DNA: TGCGCCAGCAGCTTTTATGAGGGGCGCTACGAGCAGTACTTC
J gene: TRBJ2-1; V gene: TRBV5-1; D gene: TRBD2; clone size: NA; CDR3 protein: CASSPGLEGNEQFF; CDR3 DNA: TGCGCCAGCAGCCCCGGACTAGAAGGCAATGAGCAGTTCTTC
J gene: TRBJ2-3; V gene: TRBV18; D gene: NA; clone size: NA; CDR3 protein: CASSPSVGFTDTQYF; CDR3 DNA: TGTGCCAGCTCACCATCGGTTGGGTTCACAGATACGCAGTATTTT
J gene: TRBJ2-2; V gene: TRBV6-4; D gene: TRBD2; clone size: NA; CDR3 protein: CASSVTSAPNTGELFF; CDR3 DNA: TGTGCCAGCAGTGTCACTAGCGCTCCGAACACCGGGGAGCTGTTTTTT
J gene: TRBJ1-1; V gene: TRBV12-3/TRBV12-4; D gene: NA; clone size: few; CDR3 protein: CASSARDNTEAFF; CDR3 DNA: TGTGCCAGCAGTGCCCGGGACAACACTGAAGCTTTCTTT
J gene: TRBJ2-7; V gene: TRBV3-1; D gene: NA; clone size: NA; CDR3 protein: CASSQGDGARNEQYF; CDR3 DNA: TGTGCCAGCAGCCAAGGGGACGGTGCCCGGAACGAGCAGTACTTC
J gene: TRBJ1-3; V gene: TRBV12-3/TRBV12-4; D gene: NA; clone size: few; CDR3 protein: CATFPWSGNTIYF; CDR3 DNA: TGTGCCACCTTCCCATGGAGTGGAAACACCATATATTTT
J gene: TRBJ2-1; V gene: TRBV20-1; D gene: NA; clone size: many; CDR3 protein: CSARSSINEQFF; CDR3 DNA: TGCAGTGCTAGATCTAGTATCAATGAGCAGTTCTTC
J gene: TRBJ1-5; V gene: TRBV7-6; D gene: NA; clone size: NA; CDR3 protein: CASSYGRGGDQPQHF; CDR3 DNA: TGTGCCAGCAGCTACGGGAGGGGCGGAGATCAGCCCCAGCATTTT
J gene: TRBJ2-7; V gene: TRBV3-1; D gene: NA; clone size: few; CDR3 protein: CASSQEGAGWSYEQYF; CDR3 DNA: TGTGCCAGCAGCCAAGAAGGCGCAGGGTGGTCCTACGAGCAGTACTTC
J gene: TRBJ2-3; V gene: TRBV6-5; D gene: TRBD2; clone size: NA; CDR3 protein: CASSYFSSGGYTDTQYF; CDR3 DNA: TGTGCCAGCAGTTACTTTTCTAGCGGGGGGTATACAGATACGCAGTATTTT
J gene: TRBJ2-1; V gene: TRBV12-3/TRBV12-4; D gene: NA; clone size: NA; CDR3 protein: CASSLLQGAYNEQFF; CDR3 DNA: TGTGCCAGCAGTTTATTACAGGGTGCCTACAATGAGCAGTTCTTC
J gene: TRBJ1-1; V gene: TRBV3-1; D gene: NA; clone size: NA; CDR3 protein: CASSRGMGVTEAFF; CDR3 DNA: TGTGCCAGCAGCCGCGGCATGGGGGTCACTGAAGCTTTCTTT
J gene: TRBJ2-3; V gene: TRBV24-1; D gene: NA; clone size: NA; CDR3 protein: CATSLDPAVTDTQYF; CDR3 DNA: TGTGCCACCAGCCTGGACCCAGCGGTCACAGATACGCAGTATTTT
J gene: TRBJ2-7; V gene: TRBV29-1; D gene: NA; clone size: NA; CDR3 protein: CSVGHLYEQYF; CDR3 DNA: TGCAGCGTTGGGCATCTCTACGAGCAGTACTTC
J gene: TRBJ2-5; V gene: TRBV7-9; D gene: NA; clone size: many; CDR3 protein: CASSSGVTQYF; CDR3 DNA: TGTGCCAGCAGTTCAGGAGTGACCCAGTACTTC
J gene: TRBJ2-5; V gene: TRBV12-3/TRBV12-4; D gene: TRBD1; clone size: many; CDR3 protein: CASTRLMGQGVIETQYF; CDR3 DNA: TGTGCCAGCACCCGCTTGATGGGACAGGGGGTAATCGAGACCCAGTACTTC
J gene: TRBJ2-3; V gene: TRBV5-1; D gene: NA; clone size: few; CDR3 protein: CASSLAKGHGDTQYF; CDR3 DNA: TGCGCCAGCAGCTTGGCAAAGGGACACGGAGATACGCAGTATTTT
J gene: TRBJ1-2; V gene: TRBV9; D gene: NA; clone size: many; CDR3 protein: CASSVGRGGYNYGYTF; CDR3 DNA: TGTGCCAGCAGCGTAGGTCGGGGCGGCTATAACTATGGCTACACCTTC
J gene: TRBJ2-3; V gene: TRBV7-9; D gene: NA; clone size: NA; CDR3 protein: CASSSIPDTQYF; CDR3 DNA: TGTGCCAGCAGCTCCATTCCAGATACGCAGTATTTT
J gene: TRBJ2-1; V gene: TRBV19; D gene: NA; clone size: NA; CDR3 protein: CASSIEGYNEQFF; CDR3 DNA: TGTGCCAGTAGTATAGAAGGGTACAATGAGCAGTTCTTC
J gene: TRBJ1-1; V gene: TRBV9; D gene: TRBD1; clone size: many; CDR3 protein: CASSVLSGTDNTEAFF; CDR3 DNA: TGTGCCAGCAGCGTCTTGTCCGGGACAGATAACACTGAAGCTTTCTTT